These 15 T cell receptor beta chains came from one sample sequenced in a study of blood T cells in healthy people across ages. With a J-beta primer mix and a sample-barcoded 5' primer, a second PCR ran about 6 to 11 cycles. Each CDR3 protein gets one entry after TCRdb re-called the 5' RACE reads with MiXCR. This table has 650,000 to 800,000 distinct CDR3 sequences, roughly half appearing once. What was sequenced was blood. Receptors originate from a woman older than 75 in good health.

This chain links TRBV12-3 or TRBV12-4 with TRBJ2-1; the D is unclear. The V gene lost 0 bases and the J gene lost 10 bases, with 13 bases spanning the gap. The CDR3 extends over 14 amino acids. The CDR3, as DNA: TGTGCCAGCAGTTTAGCGCAAATCTCGGAAGAGCAGTTCTTC. Amino acid sequence: CASSLAQISEEQFF.

This clonotype turned up a few times. The rearrangement links TRBV4-1 to TRBJ1-5, with D hard to call. Between the trimmed V and J ends, which lost 1 base and 10 bases, there was a span of 20 bases. This CDR3 spans 16 amino acids. Germline V gene data show CDR1 as MGHRA and CDR2 as YSYEKL. In DNA form, the CDR3 reads TGCGCCAGCAGCCAAGTATGGACGGAGCGAGCTTCCCCCCAGCATTTT. It codes for CASSQVWTERASPQHF.

There are many counts of this clonotype. V usage is TRBV3-1 and J usage is TRBJ2-3; possibly TRBD1 for D (6 bases). V lost 4 bases to trimming and J lost 3 bases, with 11 bases between them. Per germline, CDR1 LGHDT and CDR2 YNNKEL (reference sequence). The CDR3 loop spans 14 amino acids. DNA for the CDR3: TGTGCCAGCAGCCGGCCCGGGACAACAGATACGCAGTATTTT. Encoded protein: CASSRPGTTDTQYF.

On this clonotype: This may arise from a read error, as a much more abundant clone is one base away. The gene calls are TRBV2 and TRBJ2-2, with 8 positions matching TRBD1. The CDR3 length is 14 residues. Germline V gene lookup returns CDR1 SNHLY and CDR2 FYNNEI. With V trimmed by 7 bases and J by 5 bases, 6 bases remained unmatched. This CDR3 reads CASKRTGGTGELFF. CDR3 bases: TGTGCCAGCAAACGTACAGGGGGGACCGGGGAGCTGTTTTTT.

To note about this clonotype: A junction end diverges from the germline sequence, so it may reflect a read error. The CDR3 nucleotides are TGTGCCAGCAGCGGGCAGGGCACAGATACGCGGTATTTT. Protein sequence: CASSGQGTDTRYF. This chain links TRBV9 with TRBJ2-3; weak D call: TRBD1 (5 bases). Germline CDR1 SGDLS, CDR2 YYNGEE. This CDR3 contains 13 residues.

This clonotype was recorded at least ten times. The CDR3 coding sequence is TGTGCCAGCAGCTTACTACCACCGGGACTAGCGGGGGTGTCCTACAATGAGCAGTTCTTC. This encodes CASSLLPPGLAGVSYNEQFF. This chain links TRBV7-6 with TRBJ2-1; 14 bases agree with TRBD2. Trimming removed 2 bases from V and 1 base from J; junction bases left unmatched: 10. Per germline, CDR1 SGHVS and CDR2 FNYEAQ. This CDR3 region has 20 residues.

This clonotype was seen ten or more times. A much larger clone differs by one base, so this may be a read error. This chain links TRBV6-5 with TRBJ2-1; tentatively, D is TRBD2 (6 bases). Trimming removed 6 bases at V and 8 bases at J, with 23 bases between. Germline V lookup: CDR1 MNHEY, CDR2 SVGAGI. There are 16 residues in the CDR3. In DNA, the CDR3 is TGTGCCAGCAGATTCGAGGGACGAGCGGGTGCGGATGAGCAGTTCTTC. Translated: CASRFEGRAGADEQFF.

The chain uses TRBV7-9 and TRBJ1-6, with unresolved D. This CDR3 has 14 residues. The V gene lost 4 bases and the J gene lost 7 bases, with 11 bases spanning the gap. Germline CDR1 and CDR2: SEHNR and FQNEAQ (reference sequence). The CDR3 protein is CASSSNRGNSPLHF. The CDR3 DNA reads TGTGCCAGCAGCTCAAATCGTGGGAATTCACCCCTCCACTTT.

With respect to this clonotype: A much larger clonotype is one base distant, so this may be a read error. J is TRBJ2-7 and V is TRBV10-3, with TRBD2 identical over 8 bases. Germline-derived CDR1 and CDR2 are ENHRY and SYGVKD. This CDR3 has 14 amino acids. J lost 7 bases, V lost 4 bases, and 9 bases had no gene match. CDR3 amino acids: CAISGASGSNEQYF. The DNA for the CDR3 is TGTGCCATCAGTGGAGCTAGCGGGTCCAATGAGCAGTACTTC.

This clonotype was counted between two and nine times. A clone one base away is much larger, so this may be a read error. V is TRBV20-1 and J is TRBJ2-1; 8 nucleotides line up with TRBD2. The CDR3 runs 15 residues. Germline V gene sequence: CDR1 DFQATT, CDR2 SNEGSKA (reference sequence). CDR3 DNA: TGCGGTGCTAGGCGATTCCCGGGAGGGCACAATGAGCAGTTCTTC. Translated: CGARRFPGGHNEQFF.

J is TRBJ2-1 and V is TRBV20-1; D possibly corresponds to TRBD1 (5 bases). This CDR3 comprises 14 residues. The V end lost 5 bases, the J end lost 8 bases, and 19 bases lay between the germline ends. Germline loops: CDR1 DFQATT, CDR2 SNEGSKA (reference sequence). CDR3 protein: CSAGLGAYIDEQFF. The CDR3 DNA follows: TGCAGTGCTGGTCTAGGGGCTTACATCGATGAGCAGTTCTTC.

This clonotype was seen a handful of times. This chain uses TRBV25-1 with TRBJ2-5; no reliable D call. In germline, CDR1 is MGHDK, CDR2 SYGVNS. V shed 3 bases and J shed 1 base, with 12 bases lying between them. The CDR3 length is 15 residues. In nucleotides, the CDR3 is TGTGCCAGCAGTGACGTCGTTTTGCGCCAAGAGACCCAGTACTTC. Translated, it gives CASSDVVLRQETQYF.

This chain links TRBV9 with TRBJ2-2; the match to TRBD2 covers 7 bases. Germline lookup yields CDR1 SGDLS and CDR2 YYNGEE. Trimming at V came to 0 bases and at J to 9 bases, leaving 5 bases not matched to a gene. The CDR3 runs 14 residues. CDR3 sequence reads: CASSVAELARELFF. In nucleotides, the CDR3 is TGTGCCAGCAGCGTAGCTGAACTAGCGCGGGAGCTGTTTTTT.

This clonotype was counted many times. This chain connects TRBV4-2 to TRBJ2-1; 8 bases align to TRBD2. The CDR3 has 16 amino acids. J lost 6 bases, V lost 0 bases, and 7 bases had no gene match. Germline V lookup: CDR1 LGHNA, CDR2 YNFKEQ. This CDR3 is CASSQDWGTRGNEQFF. CDR3 nucleotides: TGTGCCAGCAGCCAAGATTGGGGGACTAGGGGCAATGAGCAGTTCTTC.

This clonotype was detected ten times or more. V gene TRBV20-1 combines with J gene TRBJ2-3, with TRBD2 matching over 13 bases. The CDR3 runs 15 residues. V trimming: 6 bases; J trimming: 5 bases; junction bases outside the gene matches: 8. Per germline, CDR1 DFQATT and CDR2 SNEGSKA (reference sequence). In DNA form, the CDR3 reads TGCAGTGCCCGACCGGGACTAGCGGGGTTAGATACGCAGTATTTT. This codes for CSARPGLAGLDTQYF.